This T cell receptor beta chain was sequenced for a study of CD8 T cells in ankylosing spondylitis. V lost 3 bases to trimming and J lost 11 bases; unmatched junction nucleotides: 7. This CDR3 has 14 amino acids. In germline, CDR1 is DFQATT, CDR2 SNEGSKA (reference sequence). The study's findings and limits: Disease-associated clones were reportedly significantly overrepresented in matched ankylosing spondylitis synovial fluid.

Concerning this clonotype itself: What it binds is not known.

TCRdb recomputed calls from the 5' RACE reads with MiXCR, one row per CDR3 protein. Among some 130,000 distinct CDR3 sequences listed, approximately 7.3% were seen once. The sequenced sample was blood, either unsorted or a sorted T cell fraction (not recorded which). This chain links TRBV20-1 with TRBJ1-6, with TRBD1 identical over 10 bases. This TCR was recovered from a female donor with ankylosing spondylitis or in good health (not recorded which). The CDR3 DNA sequence: TGCAGTGCTAGGGGACAGGGGACCGGGGCACCCCTCCACTTT. Translating gives CSARGQGTGAPLHF.